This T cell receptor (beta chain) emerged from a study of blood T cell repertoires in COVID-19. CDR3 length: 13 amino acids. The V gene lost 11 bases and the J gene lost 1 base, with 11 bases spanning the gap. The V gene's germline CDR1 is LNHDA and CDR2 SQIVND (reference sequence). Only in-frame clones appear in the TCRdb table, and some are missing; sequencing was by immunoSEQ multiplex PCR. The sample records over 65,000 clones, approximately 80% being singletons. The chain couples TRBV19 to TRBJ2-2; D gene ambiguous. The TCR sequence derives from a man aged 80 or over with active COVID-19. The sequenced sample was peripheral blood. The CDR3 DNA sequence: TGTGCCTGCCGAAACAGGAACACCGGGGAGCTGTTTTTT. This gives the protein CACRNRNTGELFF.